This T cell receptor (beta chain) was recovered during a study of T cell changes during pregnancy in multiple sclerosis. V shed 4 bases and J 4 bases; nucleotides not matched to a gene: 15. The germline V gene has CDR1 PRHDT and CDR2 FYEKMQ (reference sequence). There are 17 residues in the CDR3. The repertoire was sequenced with immunoSEQ multiplex PCR; TCRdb's copy has only in-frame clones and lacks some. The table shows about 39,000 clones, with roughly 90% occurring only once. This clone was counted a single time. The chain carries TRBV13 and TRBJ2-5, with 7 bases that match TRBD1. This TCR derives from a female donor with multiple sclerosis, enrolled in a pregnancy study. The starting material was CD8+ T cells from peripheral blood mononuclear cells, obtained before pregnancy. The CDR3 reads CASSSRRTGFLGETQYF. The DNA for the CDR3 is TGTGCCAGCAGCTCCCGGAGGACAGGCTTTCTGGGAGAGACCCAGTACTTC.